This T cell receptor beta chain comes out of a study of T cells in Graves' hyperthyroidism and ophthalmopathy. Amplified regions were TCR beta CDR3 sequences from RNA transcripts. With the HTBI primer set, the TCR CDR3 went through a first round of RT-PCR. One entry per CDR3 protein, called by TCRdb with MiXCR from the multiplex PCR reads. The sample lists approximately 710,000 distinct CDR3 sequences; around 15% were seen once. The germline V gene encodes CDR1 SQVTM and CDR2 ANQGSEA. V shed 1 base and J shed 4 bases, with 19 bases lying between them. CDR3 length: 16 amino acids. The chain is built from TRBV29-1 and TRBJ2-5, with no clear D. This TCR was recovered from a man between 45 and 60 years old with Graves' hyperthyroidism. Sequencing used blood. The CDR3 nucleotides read TGCAGCGTTGAAGTAGGGCACAGCTCGGGTGGAGAGACCCAGTACTTC. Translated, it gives CSVEVGHSSGGETQYF. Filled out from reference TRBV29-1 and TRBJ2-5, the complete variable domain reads SAVISQKPSRDICQRGTSLTIQCQVDSQVTMMFWYRQQPGQSLTLIATANQGSEATYESGFVIDKFPISRPNLTFSTLTVSNMSPEDSSIYLCSVEVGHSSGGETQYFGPGTRLLVL.